This T cell receptor (beta chain) was identified during a study of cytomegalovirus exposure and HLA in healthy donors. The PCR employed 60 Vbeta primers together with 13 Jbeta primers. This table comes from immunoSEQ multiplex PCR, and its TCRdb copy is limited to in-frame clones, with some not included. This sample has tens of thousands of clones, with around 80% found just once. The CDR3 covers 13 residues. The germline CDR1 and CDR2 sequences are SNHLY and FYNNEI. Trimming stripped 8 bases from V and 0 bases from J, with 10 bases between. The sequenced material came from PBMCs. The V call is TRBV2, the J call TRBJ1-1; D is uncertain. The receptor was derived from a man aged 25-40 years in good health and CMV-seronegative. The CDR3 protein is CASVGRLNTEAFF. CDR3 sequence (DNA): TGTGCCAGCGTGGGCAGATTGAACACTGAAGCTTTCTTT.